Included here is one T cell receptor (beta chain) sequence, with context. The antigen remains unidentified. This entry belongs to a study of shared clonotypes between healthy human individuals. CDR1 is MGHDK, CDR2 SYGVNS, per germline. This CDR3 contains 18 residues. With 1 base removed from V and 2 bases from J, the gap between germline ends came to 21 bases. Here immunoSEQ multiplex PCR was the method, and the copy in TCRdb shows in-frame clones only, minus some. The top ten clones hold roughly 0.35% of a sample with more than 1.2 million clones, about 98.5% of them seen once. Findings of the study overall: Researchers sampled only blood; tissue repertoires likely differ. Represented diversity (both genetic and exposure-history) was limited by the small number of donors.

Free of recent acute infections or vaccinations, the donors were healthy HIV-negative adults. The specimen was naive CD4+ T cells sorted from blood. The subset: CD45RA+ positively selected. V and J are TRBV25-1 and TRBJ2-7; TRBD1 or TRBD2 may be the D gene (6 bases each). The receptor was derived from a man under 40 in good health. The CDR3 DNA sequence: TGTGCCAGCAGTGAATGGGGGGCACGAGGTCTACCTACCTACGAGCAGTACTTC. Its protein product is CASSEWGARGLPTYEQYF.